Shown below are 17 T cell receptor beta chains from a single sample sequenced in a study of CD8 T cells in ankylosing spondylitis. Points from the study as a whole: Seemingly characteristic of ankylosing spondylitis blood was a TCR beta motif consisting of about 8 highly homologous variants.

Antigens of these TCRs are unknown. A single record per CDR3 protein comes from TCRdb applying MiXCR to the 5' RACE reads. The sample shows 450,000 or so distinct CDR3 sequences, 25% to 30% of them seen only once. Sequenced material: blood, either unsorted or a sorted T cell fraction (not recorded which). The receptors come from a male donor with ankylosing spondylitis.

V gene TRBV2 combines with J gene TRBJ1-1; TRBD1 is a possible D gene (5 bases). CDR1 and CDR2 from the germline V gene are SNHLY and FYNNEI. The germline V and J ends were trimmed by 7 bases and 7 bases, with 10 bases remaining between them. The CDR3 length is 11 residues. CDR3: CASMRDLEAFF. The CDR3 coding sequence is TGTGCCAGCATGCGGGACCTTGAAGCTTTCTTT.

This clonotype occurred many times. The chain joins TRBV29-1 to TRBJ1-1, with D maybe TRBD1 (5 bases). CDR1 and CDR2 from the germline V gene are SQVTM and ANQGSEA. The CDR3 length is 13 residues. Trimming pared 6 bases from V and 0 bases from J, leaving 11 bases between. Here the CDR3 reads CSVRQLLNTEAFF. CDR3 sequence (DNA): TGCAGCGTCCGACAGCTGCTGAACACTGAAGCTTTCTTT. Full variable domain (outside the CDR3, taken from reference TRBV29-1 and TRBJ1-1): SAVISQKPSRDICQRGTSLTIQCQVDSQVTMMFWYRQQPGQSLTLIATANQGSEATYESGFVIDKFPISRPNLTFSTLTVSNMSPEDSSIYLCSVRQLLNTEAFFGQGTRLTVV.

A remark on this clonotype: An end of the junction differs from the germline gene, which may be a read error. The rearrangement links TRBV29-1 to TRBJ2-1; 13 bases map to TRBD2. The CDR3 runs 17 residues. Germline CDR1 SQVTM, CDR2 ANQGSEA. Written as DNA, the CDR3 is TGCAGCGTCAGGACTAGCGGGAGTGCGAGCTCCTACAATGAGCATTTCTTC. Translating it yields CSVRTSGSASSYNEHFF.

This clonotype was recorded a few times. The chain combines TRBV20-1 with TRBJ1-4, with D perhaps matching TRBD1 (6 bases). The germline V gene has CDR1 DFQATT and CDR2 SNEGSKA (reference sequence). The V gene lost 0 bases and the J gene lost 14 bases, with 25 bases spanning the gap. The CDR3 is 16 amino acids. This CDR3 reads CSARDYGGSTGKGLFF. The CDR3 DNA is TGCAGTGCTAGAGATTACGGGGGCAGTACAGGCAAGGGTCTGTTTTTT.

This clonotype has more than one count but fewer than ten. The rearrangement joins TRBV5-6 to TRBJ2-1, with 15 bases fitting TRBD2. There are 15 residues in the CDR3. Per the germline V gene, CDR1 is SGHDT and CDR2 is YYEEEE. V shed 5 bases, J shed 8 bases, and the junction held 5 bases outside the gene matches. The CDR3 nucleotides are TGTGCCAGCAGATCGGGACTAGCGGGAGGCCATGAGCAGTTCTTC. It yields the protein CASRSGLAGGHEQFF.

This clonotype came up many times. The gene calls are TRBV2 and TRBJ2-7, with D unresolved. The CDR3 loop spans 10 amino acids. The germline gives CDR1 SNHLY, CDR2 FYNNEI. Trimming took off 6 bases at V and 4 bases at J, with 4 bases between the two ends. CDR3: CASREYEQYV. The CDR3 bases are TGTGCCAGCAGAGAATACGAGCAGTACGTC.

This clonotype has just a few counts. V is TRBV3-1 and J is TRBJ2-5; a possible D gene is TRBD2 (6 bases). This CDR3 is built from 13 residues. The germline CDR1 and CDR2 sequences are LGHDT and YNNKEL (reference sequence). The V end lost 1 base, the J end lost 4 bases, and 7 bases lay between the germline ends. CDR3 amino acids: CASSQVGGETQYF. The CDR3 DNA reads TGTGCCAGCAGCCAAGTGGGGGGAGAGACCCAGTACTTC.

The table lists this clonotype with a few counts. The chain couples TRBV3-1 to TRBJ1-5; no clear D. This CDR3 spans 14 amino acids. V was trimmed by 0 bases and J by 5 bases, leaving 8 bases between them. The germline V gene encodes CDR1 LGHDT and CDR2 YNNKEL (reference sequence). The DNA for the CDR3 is TGTGCCAGCAGCCAAGACCCCGGGGATCAGCCCCAGCATTTT. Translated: CASSQDPGDQPQHF.

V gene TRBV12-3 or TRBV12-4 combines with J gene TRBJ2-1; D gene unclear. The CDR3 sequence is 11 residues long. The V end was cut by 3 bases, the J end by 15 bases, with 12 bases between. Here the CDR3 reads CASSFGPKRFF. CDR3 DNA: TGTGCCAGCAGTTTTGGGCCGAAGCGGTTCTTC.

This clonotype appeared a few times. The CDR3 reads CASSPGQGLGNQPQHF. DNA of the CDR3: TGTGCCAGCAGTCCAGGACAGGGGTTGGGCAATCAGCCCCAGCATTTT. The rearrangement links TRBV12-3 or TRBV12-4 to TRBJ1-5, with 9 bases lining up with TRBD1. V lost 5 bases to trimming and J lost 2 bases; unmatched junction nucleotides: 7. The CDR3 spans 16 residues.

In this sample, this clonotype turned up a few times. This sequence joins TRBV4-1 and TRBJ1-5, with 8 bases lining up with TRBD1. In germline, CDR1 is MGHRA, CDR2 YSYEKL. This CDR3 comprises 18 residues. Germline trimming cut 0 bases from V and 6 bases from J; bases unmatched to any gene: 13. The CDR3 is CASSQDLFMDRASQPQHF. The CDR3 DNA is TGCGCCAGCAGCCAAGATCTTTTTATGGACAGGGCGAGTCAGCCCCAGCATTTT.

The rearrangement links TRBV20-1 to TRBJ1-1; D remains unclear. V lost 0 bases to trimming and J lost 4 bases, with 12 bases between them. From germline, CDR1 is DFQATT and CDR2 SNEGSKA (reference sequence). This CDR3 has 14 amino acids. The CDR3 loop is CSARDRPTGTEAFF. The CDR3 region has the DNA TGCAGTGCTAGAGACCGACCCACCGGCACTGAAGCTTTCTTT.

CDR3 loop: CSARASELEETQYF. In nucleotides, the CDR3 is TGCAGTGCTAGAGCATCGGAGCTAGAAGAGACCCAGTACTTC. The J gene is TRBJ2-5, the V gene TRBV20-1; D is uncertain. Deletions cut 1 base from V and 3 bases from J, with 12 bases between. CDR1 is DFQATT, CDR2 SNEGSKA, per germline (reference sequence). This CDR3 has 14 amino acids.

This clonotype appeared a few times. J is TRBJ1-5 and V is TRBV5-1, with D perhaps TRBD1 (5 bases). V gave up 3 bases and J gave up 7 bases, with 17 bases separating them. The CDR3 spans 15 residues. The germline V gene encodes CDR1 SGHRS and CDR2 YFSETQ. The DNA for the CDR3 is TGCGCCAGCAGCTCGACATACGGGACGCGGCAGCCCCAGCATTTT. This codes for CASSSTYGTRQPQHF.

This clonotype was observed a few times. In DNA, the CDR3 is TGCGCCAGCAGCTTGTGGGGCTACGAGCAGTACGTC. This translates into CASSLWGYEQYV. The chain uses TRBV5-1 and TRBJ2-7; D ambiguous. Trimming took 1 base from V and 3 from J, leaving 5 bases between them. The CDR3 sequence is 12 residues long. Germline values: CDR1 SGHRS, CDR2 YFSETQ.

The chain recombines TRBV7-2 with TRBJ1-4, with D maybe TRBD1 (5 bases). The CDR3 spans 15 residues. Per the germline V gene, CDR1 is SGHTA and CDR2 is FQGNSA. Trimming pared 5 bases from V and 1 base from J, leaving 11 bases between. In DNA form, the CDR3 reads TGTGCCAGCAGCCCCCGGGGGGGAACTAATGAAAAACTGTTTTTT. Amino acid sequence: CASSPRGGTNEKLFF.

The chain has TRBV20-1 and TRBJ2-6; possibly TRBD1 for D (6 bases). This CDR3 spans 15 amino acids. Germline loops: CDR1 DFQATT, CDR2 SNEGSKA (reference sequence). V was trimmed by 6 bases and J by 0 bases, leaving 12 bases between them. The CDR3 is CSAQDSRSGANVLTF. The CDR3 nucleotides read TGCAGTGCGCAGGACAGCCGCTCTGGGGCCAACGTCCTGACTTTC.